This T cell receptor beta chain was sequenced in a study of blood T cell repertoires in COVID-19 (TCRdb year 2020). Describing the broader study: The collaborator samples originated in the United States, Italy and Spain and spanned the acute and convalescent phases of COVID-19. The sample metadata nearly always contained a de-identified subject ID, COVID-19 status, age in years and sex. The samples were drawn from two sources: the first 160 participants of the ongoing ImmuneRACE study, and over 1,000 subjects contributed by 6 global collaborators. Subjects who had been exposed to COVID-19, were actively infected with it, or had recovered from it provided the deeply sampled blood TCRbeta repertoires that made up the dataset. The repertoires were made available in a free public database intended to serve as a resource for research on the immune response to SARS-CoV-2. Where HLA class I and class II types were available, the types were taken from metadata supplied by the sample provider, not from assay-based typing. The material from the prospective study consisted of cDNA or gDNA derived from T cells, B-cell-depleted T cells, or PBMCs.

Comments on this clone: What antigen it recognizes has not been identified. The record has no base qualities; no much larger clone is one base away.

Enrolling through a virtual design, the prospective study's participants ranged in age from about 18 to 89 years and lived across approximately 25 United States geographic areas. Cohort assignment in the prospective study relied on participant-reported clinical history from a screening survey and a study questionnaire. Recovered participants in ImmuneRACE Cohort 3 were defined by two consecutive negative NP/OP PCR tests, clearance by a healthcare professional, or resolution of symptoms. Each participant in the prospective study had whole blood, serum and a nasopharyngeal or oropharyngeal swab collected by mobile phlebotomists. Over a roughly 2-month period, participants in the prospective study had the option of providing additional blood draws and questionnaires. Blood samples from the prospective study were shipped frozen or at room temperature prior to DNA extraction. TCRbeta CDR3 regions were amplified from genomic DNA using the immunoSEQ Assay, a bias-controlled multiplex PCR. Under the source paper's analysis protocol: The number of nucleated cells in each sample was estimated by amplification of reference gene primers within the assay. To quantify the absolute abundance of each unique TCRbeta CDR3 rearrangement, sequence reads were collapsed and filtered. Productive Simpson clonality was computed per sample as the square root of Simpson's diversity index over productive rearrangements. The clones in this table, taken by TCRdb from immuneACCESS, are in-frame only. Not every clone is retained; where verified, under half of the shortfall comes from an unresolved V gene, and the cause of the rest is unknown. Clone size and V and J calls were adopted from that table, with D and trimming inferred from the DNA. The sample yields about 160,000 clones; around 89% were counted once. The ten largest clones take up 6.5% to 8.5% of the sample.

Findings and caveats that apply to the study as a whole: Clinical and demographic metadata were provided uncurated, with the amount varying by source and participant.

Looking up the germline V gene (reference sequence) yields CDR1 SGHNT and CDR2 YYREEE. V sheds 0 bases and J sheds 4 bases, leaving 10 bases between their ends. The CDR3 runs 15 residues from the cysteine to the phenylalanine. Only the CDR3 region is kept as DNA, spanning 45 bases read in frame from base 1. The rearranged chain carries TRBV5-4 and TRBJ2-2; TRBD2 is perhaps the D gene, given 6 matching bases. The sample taken for sequencing was PBMCs or T cells enriched from blood (not recorded which). The clonotype was recovered from a woman between 50 and 59 years old who had recovered from COVID-19. The bases read TGTGCCAGCAGCTTGGCCCGGGGGACCACCGGGGAGCTGTTTTTT. It codes for CASSLARGTTGELFF.